This T cell receptor beta chain was retrieved from a study of post-analysis software for immune sequencing data. Whole-study results and caveats: F measure clustering grouped samples strongly by preparation batch. Significantly decreased normalized Chao1 diversity was recorded for multiple sclerosis patients relative to controls. With TRBV5-6, TRBV5-1 and TRBV20-1 included, about five TRBV segments were more frequent in patients than in controls.

Trimming pared 6 bases from V and 7 bases from J, leaving 16 bases between. The CDR3 consists of 14 residues. Germline CDR1 and CDR2: ENHRY and SYGVKD. Remarks on this clonotype: Its target is unknown.

Unique molecular identifiers featured in each of the TCR beta cDNA libraries. MiXCR, applied by TCRdb to the PCR reads, yields one record per CDR3 protein. The data show fewer than 700,000 distinct CDR3 sequences, with roughly 47% seen just once and around 1.7% held by the top ten. Sequenced input: blood. The V gene is TRBV10-3, the J gene TRBJ1-5; weak D call: TRBD1 (5 bases). This receptor was obtained from a girl between 5 and 17 years old with multiple sclerosis. The CDR3 DNA sequence: TGTGCCATCAGCGCGGGCAGGGTCCTCCAGCCCCAGCATTTT. It encodes CAISAGRVLQPQHF.